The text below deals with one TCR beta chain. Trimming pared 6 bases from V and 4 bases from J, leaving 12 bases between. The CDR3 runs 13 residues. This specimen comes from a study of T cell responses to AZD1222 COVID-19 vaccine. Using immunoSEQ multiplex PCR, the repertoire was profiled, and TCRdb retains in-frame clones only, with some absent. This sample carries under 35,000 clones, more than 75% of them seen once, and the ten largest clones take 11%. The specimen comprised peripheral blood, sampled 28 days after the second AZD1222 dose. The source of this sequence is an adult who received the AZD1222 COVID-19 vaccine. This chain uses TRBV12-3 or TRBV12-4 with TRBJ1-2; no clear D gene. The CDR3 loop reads CASRPGVGYGYTF. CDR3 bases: TGTGCCAGCAGACCCGGGGTTGGCTATGGCTACACCTTC.